These T cell receptor beta chains were read from a single sample in a study of blood T cell repertoires in COVID-19. Some clones are missing from TCRdb's copy, which holds only in-frame ones; the method was immunoSEQ multiplex PCR. The sample includes approximately 79,000 clones, around 83% of them seen just once. Input material: peripheral blood. These TCRs come from a woman in her forties or fifties with acute or convalescent COVID-19. Each CDR3 is given with its conserved first and last residue. Fields, in order: D gene, J gene, clone size, V gene, CDR3 protein, CDR3 DNA. D genes are given only for firm matches. The size of a clone is reported for some rows only, either as once, few or many, or as a class for expanded clones.

D: TRBD2
J: TRBJ2-2
size: -
V: TRBV5-1
CDR3: CASSLRAGGNTGELFF
DNA: TGCGCCAGCAGCTTGAGAGCGGGGGGGAACACCGGGGAGCTGTTTTTT

D: -
J: TRBJ2-5
size: -
V: TRBV25-1
CDR3: CASSRTGDWETQYF
DNA: TGTGCCAGCTCAAGAACCGGGGACTGGGAGACCCAGTACTTC

D: -
J: TRBJ2-1
size: -
V: TRBV2
CDR3: CASLPYNEQFF
DNA: TGTGCCAGCCTACCCTACAATGAGCAGTTCTTC

D: TRBD1
J: TRBJ2-5
size: -
V: TRBV5-6
CDR3: CASSISTTGRETQYF
DNA: TGTGCCAGCAGCATAAGCACGACAGGGCGAGAGACCCAGTACTTC

D: TRBD2
J: TRBJ2-7
size: -
V: TRBV9
CDR3: CASSFGGDAGEVEQYF
DNA: TGTGCCAGCAGCTTTGGGGGGGACGCGGGAGAGGTCGAGCAGTACTTC

D: -
J: TRBJ1-2
size: -
V: TRBV18
CDR3: CASSPDRQYGYTF
DNA: TGTGCCAGCTCACCAGACAGGCAATATGGCTACACCTTC

D: TRBD1
J: TRBJ1-6
size: -
V: TRBV27
CDR3: CASSPLDRGQSSPLHF
DNA: TGTGCCAGCAGTCCTCTAGACAGGGGGCAAAGTTCACCCCTCCACTTT

D: -
J: TRBJ2-5
size: -
V: TRBV7-3
CDR3: CASSPGVYQETQYF
DNA: TGTGCCAGCAGCCCCGGGGTATACCAAGAGACCCAGTACTTC

D: -
J: TRBJ2-1
size: -
V: TRBV6-5
CDR3: CASSYQERVNEQFF
DNA: TGTGCCAGCAGTTACCAAGAGAGGGTCAATGAGCAGTTCTTC

D: TRBD1
J: TRBJ1-6
size: -
V: TRBV18
CDR3: CASSPTGQPGSPLHF
DNA: TGTGCCAGCTCACCAACGGGACAGCCCGGATCACCCCTCCACTTT

D: -
J: TRBJ2-1
size: -
V: TRBV12-3/TRBV12-4
CDR3: CATQKRENNEQFF
DNA: TGTGCCACGCAGAAACGGGAGAACAATGAGCAGTTCTTC

D: TRBD1
J: TRBJ2-7
size: -
V: TRBV7-2
CDR3: CASSPWTGASSYEQYF
DNA: TGTGCCAGCAGCCCTTGGACAGGGGCCAGCTCCTACGAGCAGTACTTC

D: TRBD1
J: TRBJ2-7
size: -
V: TRBV6-5
CDR3: CASSYSGTGGNEQYF
DNA: TGTGCCAGCAGTTACTCGGGCACAGGGGGCAACGAGCAGTACTTC

D: TRBD1
J: TRBJ1-2
size: -
V: TRBV5-6
CDR3: CASSLVGQGGGGYTF
DNA: TGTGCCAGCAGCTTGGTGGGACAGGGGGGCGGCGGCTACACCTTC

D: TRBD1
J: TRBJ1-3
size: -
V: TRBV7-9
CDR3: CARGGESGNTIYF
DNA: TGTGCCAGAGGGGGCGAATCTGGAAACACCATATATTTT

D: -
J: TRBJ2-3
size: -
V: TRBV13
CDR3: CASSPPRDFGFTDTQYF
DNA: TGTGCCAGCAGCCCCCCGCGGGACTTCGGATTTACAGATACGCAGTATTTT

D: TRBD2
J: TRBJ2-1
size: -
V: TRBV24-1
CDR3: CATSDGSGGGYNEQFF
DNA: TGTGCCACCAGTGATGGGAGCGGGGGTGGCTACAATGAGCAGTTCTTC

D: TRBD2
J: TRBJ2-7
size: -
V: TRBV2
CDR3: CASSGDPPRGLAGGKYEQYF
DNA: TGTGCCAGCAGTGGTGACCCCCCGAGGGGACTAGCGGGAGGGAAATACGAGCAGTACTTC

D: TRBD1
J: TRBJ1-5
size: -
V: TRBV28
CDR3: CASSELQGARGQPQHF
DNA: TGTGCCAGCAGTGAACTCCAGGGGGCGCGGGGGCAGCCCCAGCATTTT

D: -
J: TRBJ1-1
size: -
V: TRBV28
CDR3: CASSENLRGGRTEAFF
DNA: TGTGCCAGCAGTGAAAATCTAAGGGGGGGGAGGACTGAAGCTTTCTTT

D: TRBD2
J: TRBJ2-3
size: many
V: TRBV6-2/TRBV6-3
CDR3: CASSPGRADTDTQYF
DNA: TGTGCCAGCAGCCCCGGGAGGGCCGACACAGATACGCAGTATTTT

D: -
J: TRBJ2-1
size: -
V: TRBV21-1
CDR3: CASTSKERVRANNEQFF
DNA: TGTGCCAGCACCTCAAAGGAACGGGTGCGAGCCAACAATGAGCAGTTCTTC

D: -
J: TRBJ1-2
size: medium-sized
V: TRBV18
CDR3: CASSPPTESYGYTF
DNA: TGTGCCAGCTCACCACCAACGGAGAGCTATGGCTACACCTTC

D: -
J: TRBJ1-1
size: -
V: TRBV11-3
CDR3: CASSLDQGTEAFF
DNA: TGTGCCAGCAGCTTAGATCAGGGGACTGAAGCTTTCTTT

D: TRBD2
J: TRBJ2-5
size: -
V: TRBV5-1
CDR3: CASSSVWGGQETQYF
DNA: TGCGCCAGCAGCTCCGTTTGGGGGGGCCAAGAGACCCAGTACTTC

D: TRBD1
J: TRBJ2-2
size: -
V: TRBV6-5
CDR3: CASSRQGRSTGELFF
DNA: TGTGCCAGCAGCAGACAGGGTAGGAGCACCGGGGAGCTGTTTTTT

D: TRBD1
J: TRBJ2-3
size: -
V: TRBV7-7
CDR3: CASSLSPGTGTDTQYF
DNA: TGTGCTAGCAGCTTAAGTCCCGGGACAGGGACAGATACGCAGTATTTT

D: -
J: TRBJ2-2
size: -
V: TRBV7-3
CDR3: CASSPQGSTGELFF
DNA: TGTGCCAGCAGCCCACAGGGTAGCACCGGGGAGCTGTTTTTT

D: -
J: TRBJ2-1
size: -
V: TRBV28
CDR3: CASSPGGRGEQFF
DNA: TGTGCCAGCAGCCCAGGCGGGCGGGGTGAGCAGTTCTTC

D: -
J: TRBJ2-4
size: -
V: TRBV4-3
CDR3: CASSQEPTRSSIQYF
DNA: TGCGCCAGCAGCCAAGAACCCACTAGATCATCCATTCAGTACTTC

D: TRBD1
J: TRBJ1-2
size: -
V: TRBV6-5
CDR3: CASSQGQGRKYGYTF
DNA: TGTGCCAGCAGCCAGGGACAGGGAAGGAAGTATGGCTACACCTTC

D: -
J: TRBJ2-2
size: -
V: TRBV6-5
CDR3: CAGSGLTNTGELFF
DNA: TGTGCCGGATCGGGACTTACGAACACCGGGGAGCTGTTTTTT

D: -
J: TRBJ1-1
size: -
V: TRBV11-2
CDR3: CASSAIRTFETEAFF
DNA: TGTGCCAGCAGTGCCATCCGTACATTTGAAACTGAAGCTTTCTTT

D: -
J: TRBJ1-6
size: once
V: TRBV5-6
CDR3: CASSLGGLGGSPLHF
DNA: TGTGCCAGCAGCTTGGGGGGGCTTGGTGGGTCACCCCTCCACTTT

D: TRBD2
J: TRBJ2-7
size: few
V: TRBV10-3
CDR3: CAISLGGYYEQYF
DNA: TGTGCCATCAGTTTGGGGGGGTACTACGAGCAGTACTTC

D: TRBD1
J: TRBJ1-1
size: -
V: TRBV18
CDR3: CASSPPRKGGPNTEAFF
DNA: TGTGCCAGCTCACCACCGAGGAAAGGGGGCCCGAACACTGAAGCTTTCTTT

D: TRBD1
J: TRBJ2-5
size: -
V: TRBV30
CDR3: CAWSVGTGLRETQYF
DNA: TGTGCCTGGAGTGTTGGGACAGGGTTGAGAGAGACCCAGTACTTC

D: TRBD1
J: TRBJ2-7
size: -
V: TRBV5-6
CDR3: CASTFGQGDLRYGEQYF
DNA: TGTGCCAGCACCTTTGGACAGGGTGATCTTCGGTACGGCGAGCAGTACTTC

D: TRBD1
J: TRBJ1-2
size: few
V: TRBV2
CDR3: CASTDRGLYYGYTF
DNA: TGTGCCAGCACGGACAGGGGGCTCTACTATGGCTACACCTTC

D: TRBD1
J: TRBJ2-1
size: -
V: TRBV7-2
CDR3: CASSPQGQGKNEQFF
DNA: TGTGCCAGCAGCCCCCAAGGACAGGGTAAAAATGAGCAGTTCTTC

D: -
J: TRBJ2-7
size: -
V: TRBV12-3/TRBV12-4
CDR3: CASSLTIYEQYF
DNA: TGTGCCAGCAGCCTGACTATTTACGAGCAGTACTTC

D: -
J: TRBJ2-7
size: -
V: TRBV18
CDR3: CASSPSRGEQYF
DNA: TGTGCCAGCTCACCATCCAGGGGAGAGCAGTACTTC

D: TRBD1
J: TRBJ2-7
size: few
V: TRBV2
CDR3: CASSQDRPYSYEQYF
DNA: TGTGCCAGCAGCCAGGACAGGCCCTATTCCTACGAGCAGTACTTC

D: -
J: TRBJ2-3
size: few
V: TRBV27
CDR3: CASSPSTDTQYF
DNA: TGTGCCAGCAGTCCGAGCACAGATACGCAGTATTTT

D: TRBD2
J: TRBJ2-7
size: -
V: TRBV7-2
CDR3: CASSLTSGGPYEQYF
DNA: TGTGCCAGCAGCTTAACTAGCGGGGGACCCTACGAGCAGTACTTC

D: -
J: TRBJ1-2
size: -
V: TRBV28
CDR3: CASSLGGGIRGYGYTF
DNA: TGTGCCAGCAGTTTGGGCGGGGGGATTCGGGGCTATGGCTACACCTTC

D: -
J: TRBJ1-3
size: -
V: TRBV5-1
CDR3: CASSLDGGSGNTIYF
DNA: TGCGCCAGCAGCCTTGACGGAGGCTCTGGAAACACCATATATTTT

D: TRBD2
J: TRBJ2-1
size: -
V: TRBV4-2
CDR3: CASSQDGVAGVNEQFF
DNA: TGTGCCAGCAGCCAAGATGGAGTAGCGGGAGTCAATGAGCAGTTCTTC

D: TRBD1
J: TRBJ2-5
size: few
V: TRBV19
CDR3: CASGQTGGETQYF
DNA: TGTGCCAGTGGGCAAACAGGGGGAGAGACCCAGTACTTC

D: -
J: TRBJ2-1
size: -
V: TRBV30
CDR3: CAWSPGTINNEQFF
DNA: TGTGCCTGGAGCCCCGGTACTATCAACAATGAGCAGTTCTTC

D: TRBD1
J: TRBJ2-2
size: once
V: TRBV7-3
CDR3: CASSLTGGRGSGELFF
DNA: TGTGCCAGCAGCCTCACAGGGGGCCGGGGATCCGGGGAGCTGTTTTTT

D: TRBD2
J: TRBJ2-7
size: once
V: TRBV27
CDR3: CASSRGLAGGQVEQYF
DNA: TGTGCCAGCAGTCGAGGACTAGCGGGAGGGCAGGTCGAGCAGTACTTC

D: TRBD1
J: TRBJ2-7
size: -
V: TRBV2
CDR3: CAIDRGPSEQYF
DNA: TGTGCCATCGACAGGGGGCCCAGCGAGCAGTACTTC